The 22 T cell receptor beta chains given below trace back to one sample, sequenced in a study of beta chain features in type 1 diabetes. Sequencing targeted expressed TCRB transcripts, as all isolated RNA had been reverse transcribed. TCRdb's copy holds only in-frame clones and misses some; the assay was immunoSEQ multiplex PCR. The data hold about 150,000 clones, with 11% observed a single time. What was sequenced was central memory CD4+ T cells from blood. The receptors derive from a man between 18 and 35 years old in good health.

This clone appeared a few times. The gene calls are TRBV7-3 and TRBJ1-1; D uncertain. The V end was cut by 5 bases, the J end by 3 bases, with 10 bases between. Germline CDR1 SGHTA, CDR2 FQGTGA. CDR3 length equals 13 residues. In DNA form, the CDR3 reads TGTGCCAGCAGCCCCTCCATGCACACTGAAGCTTTCTTT. Encoded protein: CASSPSMHTEAFF.

This clone was counted only a few times. The gene calls are TRBV23-1 and TRBJ2-7; 9 bases are shared with TRBD1. TRBV23-1 is an ORF; its function is uncertain. After removal of 3 bases from V and 4 bases from J, the junction contained 25 bases not matched to a gene. This CDR3 is 21 amino acids long. In nucleotides, the CDR3 is TGCGCCAGCAGTCACCGGACAGGGGTCTTCCCAATCCGGGAGGAGGCTTACGAGCAGTACTTC. It encodes CASSHRTGVFPIREEAYEQYF.

This chain links TRBV5-4 with TRBJ2-6; tentative D call: TRBD1 (6 bases). Looked up from germline, CDR1 is SGHNT and CDR2 is YYREEE (reference sequence). The CDR3 is 14 residues long. Trimming stripped 6 bases from V and 3 bases from J, with 10 bases between. In DNA form, the CDR3 reads TGTGCCAGCATCAGGGGCGGTGGGGCCAACGTCCTGACTTTC. As protein: CASIRGGGANVLTF.

This clone was observed a handful of times. This sequence joins TRBV4-2 and TRBJ1-4, with D unclear. V gave up 0 bases and J gave up 8 bases, with 16 bases separating them. CDR3 length: 16 residues. Germline V gene sequence: CDR1 LGHNA, CDR2 YNFKEQ. In DNA form, the CDR3 reads TGTGCCAGCAGCCAAGAAGGAAGGGCCTCGACCGAAAAACTGTTTTTT. It is translated as CASSQEGRASTEKLFF.

This clone was recorded many times. Other DNA sequences in the same sample also yield this CDR3. This sequence joins TRBV29-1 and TRBJ2-1, with unresolved D. Germline V gene data show CDR1 as SQVTM and CDR2 as ANQGSEA. The CDR3 has 11 residues. With 4 bases removed from V and 4 bases from J, the gap between germline ends came to 5 bases. This CDR3 is CSVALYNEQFF. The CDR3 nucleotides are TGCAGCGTTGCCCTATACAATGAGCAGTTCTTC.

The chain is built from TRBV14 and TRBJ2-7; D not certain. Trimming took 1 base from V and 3 from J, leaving 7 bases between them. The germline CDR1 and CDR2 sequences are SGHDN and FVKESK. The CDR3 is 13 residues long. The CDR3 nucleotides are TGTGCCAGCAGCCAAGGTAACAACTACGAGCAGTACTTC. The encoded protein is CASSQGNNYEQYF. The variable domain in full, completed from reference TRBV14 and TRBJ2-7, reads EAGVTQFPSHSVIEKGQTVTLRCDPISGHDNLYWYRRVMGKEIKFLLHFVKESKQDESGMPNNRFLAERTGGTYSTLKVQPAELEDSGVYFCASSQGNNYEQYFGPGTRLTVT.

A few counts support this clone. The junction shows a germline mismatch at one end, possibly a read error. The chain has TRBV6-6 and TRBJ2-7, with TRBD1 matching over 9 bases. The CDR3 totals 12 residues. Germline V lookup: CDR1 MNHNY, CDR2 SVGAGI (reference sequence). The CDR3 DNA reads TGTGCCAGCAGTTACGGGAGGGGACAGGGAAGCTTC. It yields the protein CASSYGRGQGSF.

In this sample, this clone turned up a few times. This rearrangement joins TRBV7-2 to TRBJ2-7; 10 bases are a match to TRBD2. V shed 2 bases, J shed 3 bases, and the junction held 4 bases outside the gene matches. Looked up from germline, CDR1 is SGHTA and CDR2 is FQGNSA. The CDR3 is 15 residues long. The CDR3: CASSLRAGGVYEQYF. The CDR3 nucleotides read TGTGCCAGCAGCTTAAGAGCGGGAGGGGTCTACGAGCAGTACTTC.

The chain recombines TRBV6-5 with TRBJ2-1; 14 nucleotides match TRBD2. Losses at the gene ends were 1 base for V and 9 bases for J; bases not matched to a gene: 2. This CDR3 spans 15 amino acids. CDR1 is MNHEY and CDR2 is SVGAGI in the germline V gene. The CDR3 sequence is CASSYLGLAGAEQFF. The CDR3 region has the DNA TGTGCCAGCAGTTACTTGGGACTAGCGGGAGCTGAGCAGTTCTTC.

This clone was observed a handful of times. The V call is TRBV7-2, the J call TRBJ2-7; TRBD1 is a possible D gene (6 bases). The ends were cut back, 5 bases at V and 3 bases at J, with 14 bases in the middle. There are 14 residues in the CDR3. From germline, CDR1 is SGHTA and CDR2 FQGNSA. CDR3 DNA: TGTGCCAGCAGCCCGTGGGACACTCTCTACGAGCAGTACTTC. Translating gives CASSPWDTLYEQYF. The whole variable domain, filled in from reference TRBV7-2 and TRBJ2-7, reads GAGVSQSPSNKVTEKGKDVELRCDPISGHTALYWYRQSLGQGLEFLIYFQGNSAPDKSGLPSDRFSAERTGGSVSTLTIQRTQQEDSAVYLCASSPWDTLYEQYFGPGTRLTVT.

CDR3 sequence reads: CAISSGLSRGKSSYEQYF. The CDR3 DNA follows: TGTGCCATCAGTTCCGGACTGTCTCGGGGGAAAAGCTCCTACGAGCAGTACTTC. The rearrangement links TRBV10-3 to TRBJ2-5; tentative D call: TRBD2 (6 bases). The better agreement between TRBJ2-7 and the DNA end casts doubt on the J call. Germline CDR1 reads ENHRY; CDR2 reads SYGVKD. There are 18 residues in the CDR3.

This clone was picked up a small number of times. The V call is TRBV6-1, the J call TRBJ1-6; tentative D call: TRBD1 (5 bases). The CDR3 is 18 residues long. From germline, CDR1 is MNHNS and CDR2 SASEGT. Trimming took off 3 bases at V and 7 bases at J, with 22 bases between the two ends. The CDR3 spells CASSDPHKIRDQNSPLHF. The DNA for the CDR3 is TGTGCCAGCAGTGATCCTCACAAGATCAGGGACCAGAATTCACCCCTCCACTTT.

This chain connects TRBV9 to TRBJ2-3; a weak D match, TRBD1 (5 bases). V shed 1 base and J shed 0 bases, with 12 bases lying between them. The CDR3 runs 16 residues. CDR1 is SGDLS, CDR2 YYNGEE, per germline. This CDR3 reads CASSVSPGISTDTQYF. In nucleotides, the CDR3 is TGTGCCAGCAGCGTATCCCCAGGGATTAGCACAGATACGCAGTATTTT.

J is TRBJ2-1 and V is TRBV7-2; perhaps TRBD1 as D (6 bases). CDR1 and CDR2 (germline): SGHTA, FQGNSA. The CDR3 contains 15 residues. V was trimmed by 8 bases and J by 3 bases, leaving 17 bases between them. CDR3 coding DNA: TGTGCCAGCCGCGACTCCAGGGGAAGCTACAATGAGCAGTTCTTC. It codes for CASRDSRGSYNEQFF. Filled out from reference TRBV7-2 and TRBJ2-1, the complete variable domain reads GAGVSQSPSNKVTEKGKDVELRCDPISGHTALYWYRQSLGQGLEFLIYFQGNSAPDKSGLPSDRFSAERTGGSVSTLTIQRTQQEDSAVYLCASRDSRGSYNEQFFGPGTRLTVL.

This clone came up a few times. The chain joins TRBV9 to TRBJ2-3, with D possibly matching TRBD1 (6 bases). The V end was cut by 0 bases, the J end by 5 bases, with 7 bases between. Germline V gene sequence: CDR1 SGDLS, CDR2 YYNGEE. This CDR3 has 13 residues. The CDR3 DNA reads as TGTGCCAGCAGCGTAGTGGACAGAGATACGCAGTATTTT. It translates to CASSVVDRDTQYF.

Only a few counts were recorded for this clone. The rearrangement uses TRBV7-9 and TRBJ2-7; 7 nucleotides match TRBD1. The length of the CDR3 is 13 residues. Germline lookup yields CDR1 SEHNR and CDR2 FQNEAQ (reference sequence). J was trimmed by 6 bases and V by 5 bases; bases with no gene match: 7. The CDR3 spells CASSVDRVGEQYF. The CDR3 DNA is TGTGCCAGCAGCGTAGACAGGGTGGGCGAGCAGTACTTC.

The CDR3 region has the DNA TGTGCCAGCAGTCTTTACTTCGGACAGGAGAACACTGAAGCTTTCTTT. Translating it yields CASSLYFGQENTEAFF. J is TRBJ1-1 and V is TRBV28; 7 bases are shared with TRBD1. The CDR3 is 16 amino acids. The V gene end was trimmed by 5 bases and the J gene end by 1 base; junction bases not matched to a gene: 10. CDR1 and CDR2 (germline): MDHEN, SYDVKM.

This clone was counted at least ten times. The chain links TRBV2 to TRBJ1-1; 8 nucleotides line up with TRBD1. Germline V CDR1 and CDR2: SNHLY, FYNNEI. V dropped 4 bases and J dropped 4; count of bases not matched to a gene: 8. The CDR3 length is 15 residues. Here the CDR3 DNA reads TGTGCCAGCAGTGCTCAGGACAGGGCTGGCACTGAAGCTTTCTTT. Translation: CASSAQDRAGTEAFF.

This clone occurred a few times. V is TRBV6-1 and J is TRBJ1-1, with a weak D call TRBD1 (6 bases). CDR1 and CDR2 from the germline V gene are MNHNS and SASEGT. V gave up 10 bases and J gave up 5 bases, with 17 bases separating them. This CDR3 is built from 13 residues. CDR3 sequence reads: CATATGRWTEAFF. The CDR3 coding sequence is TGTGCCACCGCAACAGGGAGGTGGACTGAAGCTTTCTTT.

This clone was found a few times. The rearrangement joins TRBV5-1 to TRBJ2-3; D is undetermined. Deletions cut 3 bases from V and 2 bases from J, with 10 bases between. The CDR3 contains 14 residues. Per the germline V gene, CDR1 is SGHRS and CDR2 is YFSETQ. This chain's CDR3 is CASSSRIITDTQYF. The CDR3 nucleotides are TGCGCCAGCAGCTCGAGGATTATCACAGATACGCAGTATTTT.

This clone was counted once. The rearrangement uses TRBV25-1 and TRBJ2-5; D might be TRBD1 (5 bases). This CDR3 comprises 15 residues. Trimming pared 6 bases from V and 4 bases from J, leaving 18 bases between. Germline CDR1 is MGHDK and CDR2 is SYGVNS. Written as DNA, the CDR3 is TGTGCCAGCAGCCGGTTCAGGGTAGTAGGAGAGACCCAGTACTTC. Protein: CASSRFRVVGETQYF.

The J gene is TRBJ2-1, the V gene TRBV11-3, with 8 bases fitting TRBD1. The germline gives CDR1 SGHNT, CDR2 YENEEA. Trimming removed 5 bases from V and 2 bases from J; junction bases left unmatched: 5. This CDR3 comprises 15 residues. CDR3 DNA sequence: TGTGCCAGCAGCGCCCGACAGGGGACCTACAATGAGCAGTTCTTC. This encodes CASSARQGTYNEQFF.